Listed here are 21 T cell receptor beta chains from one sample, sequenced in a study of identical twins. MiXCR, run by TCRdb on the 5' RACE reads, gives a single entry per CDR3 protein. The sample shows approximately 590,000 distinct CDR3 sequences, around 9.6% of them seen only once. These same data were also listed under a study on yellow fever vaccine responses in identical twins.

Sequencing was carried out using PBMCs. Receptor source: a woman aged 18-35 years in good health.

The V and J genes are TRBV11-2 and TRBJ2-7; TRBD2 matches at 8 bases. Germline V lookup: CDR1 SGHAT, CDR2 FQNNGV. The CDR3 is 15 residues long. Losses at the gene ends were 1 base for V and 2 bases for J; bases not matched to a gene: 4. CDR3 in amino acids: CASSLVIAGPYEQYF. The CDR3 DNA reads as TGTGCCAGCAGCTTAGTAATAGCGGGACCCTACGAGCAGTACTTC.

Ten or more counts support this clonotype. The chain has TRBV9 and TRBJ2-2; maybe TRBD2 (7 bases). CDR3 length equals 16 residues. With 4 bases removed from V and 0 bases from J, the gap between germline ends came to 13 bases. Looked up from germline, CDR1 is SGDLS and CDR2 is YYNGEE. The CDR3 sequence: CASSPTGGSNTGELFF. DNA for the CDR3: TGTGCCAGCAGCCCGACGGGGGGCTCGAACACCGGGGAGCTGTTTTTT.

This clonotype occurred a few times. J is TRBJ2-3 and V is TRBV7-2; 8 bases align to TRBD2. The CDR3 runs to 16 residues. Germline V gene data show CDR1 as SGHTA and CDR2 as FQGNSA. The J segment lost 2 bases and the V segment lost 5 bases, leaving 9 bases of the junction unmatched. The CDR3 protein is CASSPTGTSITDTQYF. CDR3 nucleotides: TGTGCCAGCAGCCCGACGGGGACTAGTATCACAGATACGCAGTATTTT.

There are a few counts of this clonotype. The V and J genes are TRBV7-2 and TRBJ2-2, with 7 bases lining up with TRBD2. The length of the CDR3 is 14 residues. V was clipped by 7 bases and J by 7 bases; unmatched bases: 9. Germline V gives CDR1 SGHTA, CDR2 FQGNSA. The CDR3, as DNA: TGTGCCAGCATCTTCGGCGGGGAGGGCGGGGAGCTGTTTTTT. Translated: CASIFGGEGGELFF.

As to this clonotype: This may arise from a read error, as a much more abundant clone is one base away. The chain recombines TRBV5-1 with TRBJ2-7; maybe TRBD2 (6 bases). This CDR3 is 13 amino acids long. Germline loops: CDR1 SGHRS, CDR2 YFSETQ. Trimming took off 4 bases at V and 7 bases at J, with 15 bases between the two ends. The CDR3: CASSPSWAGEQYF. As DNA, the CDR3 is TGCGCCAGCAGCCCGTCCTGGGCGGGGGAGCAGTACTTC.

This clonotype was counted at least ten times. V gene TRBV20-1 combines with J gene TRBJ2-2; 7 bases line up with TRBD1. This CDR3 is built from 15 residues. CDR1 is DFQATT and CDR2 is SNEGSKA in the germline V gene (reference sequence). Unmatched junction bases numbered 6, after V lost 3 bases and J lost 2 bases. CDR3 protein: CSASRQGVNTGELFF. CDR3 in DNA: TGCAGTGCTAGTCGACAGGGCGTCAACACCGGGGAGCTGTTTTTT.

The chain uses TRBV30 and TRBJ2-7; the match to TRBD2 covers 7 bases. V was pared by 0 bases and J by 5 bases, with 1 base of the junction left unmatched. The CDR3 is 12 amino acids. Germline V CDR1 and CDR2: GTSNPN, SVGIG (reference sequence). This CDR3 reads CAWSVGRDEQYF. The DNA of the CDR3 is TGTGCCTGGAGTGTAGGGAGGGACGAGCAGTACTTC.

The chain carries TRBV28 and TRBJ2-2; 10 bases are shared with TRBD2. The germline gives CDR1 MDHEN, CDR2 SYDVKM. The CDR3 loop spans 17 amino acids. V shed 5 bases and J 5 bases; nucleotides not matched to a gene: 11. The CDR3 reads CASSRIPPGLATGELFF. The DNA of the CDR3 is TGTGCCAGCAGTCGCATACCGCCGGGACTAGCGACCGGGGAGCTGTTTTTT.

The J gene is TRBJ2-3, the V gene TRBV7-2, with TRBD2 as a possible D gene (5 bases). CDR3 length: 16 amino acids. The germline V gene encodes CDR1 SGHTA and CDR2 FQGNSA. V was cut by 6 bases and J by 3 bases, with 19 bases left in between. The CDR3 loop is CASSVGGYPGTDTQYF. The CDR3 DNA sequence: TGTGCCAGCAGTGTAGGAGGCTACCCGGGGACAGATACGCAGTATTTT. The whole variable domain, remainder taken from reference TRBV7-2 and TRBJ2-3, is GAGVSQSPSNKVTEKGKDVELRCDPISGHTALYWYRQSLGQGLEFLIYFQGNSAPDKSGLPSDRFSAERTGGSVSTLTIQRTQQEDSAVYLCASSVGGYPGTDTQYFGPGTRLTVL.

This clonotype came up a few times. The chain has TRBV20-1 and TRBJ2-7; D possibly corresponds to TRBD2 (7 bases). Per the germline V gene, CDR1 is DFQATT and CDR2 is SNEGSKA (reference sequence). CDR3 size: 15 residues. As DNA, the CDR3 is TGCAGGGGGGGACACCTTAGCGGGCCTACCTACGAGCAGTACTTC. It is translated as CRGGHLSGPTYEQYF.

This clonotype was seen a few times. The chain combines TRBV11-2 with TRBJ2-2; D tentatively fits TRBD1 or TRBD2 (6 bases each). The germline V gene has CDR1 SGHAT and CDR2 FQNNGV. The CDR3 covers 19 residues. V lost 5 bases and J 1 base, leaving 23 bases between the germline ends. The CDR3 loop reads CASSARIGGRFENTGELFF. The CDR3 DNA reads as TGTGCCAGCAGCGCCCGAATCGGGGGCCGATTCGAGAACACCGGGGAGCTGTTTTTT.

This clonotype was counted only a few times. Here the CDR3 reads CASSLETVEQFF. CDR3 coding DNA: TGTGCCAGCAGCTTAGAAACCGTCGAGCAGTTCTTC. V and J are TRBV7-2 and TRBJ2-1, with D hard to call. In germline, CDR1 is SGHTA, CDR2 FQGNSA. Trimming left V 1 base short and J 10 bases short, with 8 bases between. The CDR3 covers 12 residues.

V usage is TRBV7-2 and J usage is TRBJ2-7, with D possibly matching TRBD1 (7 bases). This CDR3 comprises 17 residues. Trimming cost V 4 bases and J 4 bases, with 23 bases left between them. Germline CDR1 is SGHTA and CDR2 is FQGNSA. The CDR3 loop reads CASSYRNTGEGTYEQYF. In DNA form, the CDR3 reads TGTGCCAGCAGCTACCGAAATACAGGGGAAGGGACTTACGAGCAGTACTTC.

In this sample, this clonotype turned up a few times. This rearrangement joins TRBV20-1 to TRBJ1-2; D gene unclear. V dropped 5 bases and J dropped 0 bases, with 16 bases sitting between them. CDR1 DFQATT and CDR2 SNEGSKA come from the germline V gene (reference sequence). The CDR3 is made up of 15 amino acids. CDR3 amino acids: CSAPYVNPTNYGYTF. For the CDR3, the DNA is TGCAGTGCTCCGTATGTCAATCCAACTAACTATGGCTACACCTTC.

The V gene is TRBV28, the J gene TRBJ1-2; 9 bases agree with TRBD1. V was pared by 3 bases and J by 8 bases, with 10 bases of the junction left unmatched. The CDR3 runs 15 residues. CDR1 is MDHEN, CDR2 SYDVKM, per germline. CDR3 in DNA: TGTGCCAGCAGTTTGCCCCGGGACAGGGTAAGGGGCTACACCTTC. This translates into CASSLPRDRVRGYTF.

The chain joins TRBV29-1 to TRBJ1-2; TRBD1 agrees at 10 bases. Germline trimming cut 2 bases from V and 6 bases from J; bases unmatched to any gene: 3. The germline V gene has CDR1 SQVTM and CDR2 ANQGSEA. The CDR3 runs 13 residues. The CDR3 DNA follows: TGCAGCGTTGAATCGGGGACAGGGGATGGCTACACCTTC. It encodes CSVESGTGDGYTF.

V is TRBV29-1 and J is TRBJ1-1, with a possible D match to TRBD1 (5 bases). Germline V gene data show CDR1 as SQVTM and CDR2 as ANQGSEA. Trimming stripped 4 bases from V and 7 bases from J, with 16 bases between. CDR3 length equals 13 residues. CDR3 loop: CSVGAGNYVEAFF. The CDR3 DNA sequence: TGCAGCGTTGGGGCAGGGAACTATGTTGAAGCTTTCTTT. Full variable domain (rest looked up from reference TRBV29-1 and TRBJ1-1): SAVISQKPSRDICQRGTSLTIQCQVDSQVTMMFWYRQQPGQSLTLIATANQGSEATYESGFVIDKFPISRPNLTFSTLTVSNMSPEDSSIYLCSVGAGNYVEAFFGQGTRLTVV.

This chain links TRBV20-1 with TRBJ1-2; TRBD1 matches 7 bases. The CDR3 is 15 amino acids. Trimming cost V 3 bases and J 6 bases; bases outside gene matches: 13. Germline assignment: CDR1 DFQATT and CDR2 SNEGSKA (reference sequence). The CDR3 protein is CSASTRKRDSDGYTF. In DNA, the CDR3 is TGCAGTGCTAGTACCAGAAAACGGGACAGTGATGGCTACACCTTC.

The chain uses TRBV15 and TRBJ2-7; D call uncertain. V shed 7 bases and J shed 9 bases, with 10 bases lying between them. The CDR3 consists of 10 residues. Germline CDR1 and CDR2: LNHNV and YYDKDF (reference sequence). The CDR3 DNA follows: TGTGCCACCAACGTAGGCAGGCAGTACTTC. Translated: CATNVGRQYF.

There are a few counts of this clonotype. The rearrangement uses TRBV6-2 or TRBV6-3 and TRBJ2-1, with D perhaps assigned TRBD1 or TRBD2 (7 bases each). Germline values: CDR1 MNHEY, CDR2 SVGEGT. The CDR3 has 16 residues. V shed 5 bases and J shed 5 bases, with 19 bases lying between them. DNA of the CDR3: TGTGCCAGCAGTCGGGACAGTCCGGGACTACACAATGAGCAGTTCTTC. Its protein is CASSRDSPGLHNEQFF.

This clonotype showed up just a few times. CDR3 in amino acids: CSVGQGGEKLFF. The CDR3 DNA sequence: TGCAGCGTTGGACAGGGAGGGGAAAAACTGTTTTTT. This sequence joins TRBV29-1 and TRBJ1-4; 7 nucleotides agree with TRBD1. The CDR3 consists of 12 residues. The germline V gene has CDR1 SQVTM and CDR2 ANQGSEA. The V and J ends lost 4 bases and 8 bases, in that order; junction bases with no gene match: 4.